This entry lists 10 T cell receptor beta chains sequenced from one sample in a study of chemoradiotherapy in HPV16-positive cancers (dated by TCRdb to between 2021 and 2024). Library prep was done by the immunoSEQ multiplex PCR assay. TCRdb limited this immuneACCESS table to in-frame rearrangements with V and J called. A share of clones is missing; checked studies link under half to unresolved V genes, and the rest is unexplained. This sample lists about 1,400 clones; roughly two thirds were detected once. Jointly, the top ten make up around 20% of the sample. The starting material was tumor tissue, obtained from a patient who underwent chemoradiotherapy. These receptor sequences come from a human donor with HPV-associated anogenital cancer.

The chain links TRBV27 to TRBJ1-4, with 9 bases fitting TRBD1. This CDR3 is 17 amino acids long. Trimming cost V 3 bases and J 7 bases; bases outside gene matches: 12. The germline V gene encodes CDR1 MNHEY and CDR2 SMNVEV (reference sequence). The DNA for the CDR3 is TGTGCCAGCAGTTTGTCAATCCCGACAGGGGGGAGTGAAAAACTGTTTTTT. Translation gives CASSLSIPTGGSEKLFF. The full variable domain, completed using reference TRBV27 and TRBJ1-4, is EAQVTQNPRYLITVTGKKLTVTCSQNMNHEYMSWYRQDPGLGLRQIYYSMNVEVTDKGDVPEGYKVSRKEKRNFPLILESPSPNQTSLYFCASSLSIPTGGSEKLFFGSGTQLSVL.

The rearrangement links TRBV6-6 to TRBJ2-7, with TRBD1 identical over 7 bases. The germline V gene has CDR1 MNHNY and CDR2 SVGAGI (reference sequence). The length of the CDR3 is 14 residues. V lost 6 bases to trimming and J lost 6 bases; unmatched junction nucleotides: 11. DNA for the CDR3: TGTGCCAGCAGCCCCGCCCCGGACAGGAGCGAGCAGTACTTC. It codes for CASSPAPDRSEQYF.

The chain employs TRBV27 and TRBJ1-6, with a tentative D call TRBD1 (6 bases). The germline CDR1 and CDR2 sequences are MNHEY and SMNVEV (reference sequence). The CDR3 has 12 amino acids. Trimming removed 9 bases at V and 9 bases at J, with 12 bases between. CDR3 nucleotide sequence: TGTGCCAGTTCGCAGGGGACTTCACCCCTCCACTTT. It yields the protein CASSQGTSPLHF.

V and J are TRBV5-5 and TRBJ1-1; weak D call: TRBD1 (6 bases). The CDR3 runs 17 residues. V lost 2 bases to trimming and J lost 0 bases, with 17 bases between them. CDR1 SGHKS and CDR2 YYEKEE come from the germline V gene (reference sequence). The CDR3 region has the DNA TGTGCCAGCAGCTTCCCAATACAGGGTTCCATGAACACTGAAGCTTTCTTT. This translates into CASSFPIQGSMNTEAFF.

Remarks on this clone: The junction departs from germline at one end; a sequencing error may be responsible. The chain recombines TRBV5-8 with TRBJ2-1; D is ambiguous. CDR3 length equals 13 residues. Germline V gives CDR1 SGHTS, CDR2 YDEGEE. The CDR3 coding sequence is TGTACCAGCAGCCCGACATGGGGCAATGAGCAGTTCTTC. The encoded protein is CTSSPTWGNEQFF.

In its sample, this clone was seen a few times. The chain carries TRBV9 and TRBJ2-7, with 11 nucleotides matching TRBD2. CDR1 and CDR2 (germline): SGDLS, YYNGEE. Germline trimming cut 3 bases from V and 3 bases from J; bases unmatched to any gene: 5. The CDR3 loop spans 15 amino acids. The CDR3 nucleotides read TGTGCCAGCAGCGAATCCGGGACTAGCGGCTACGAGCAGTACTTC. The encoded protein is CASSESGTSGYEQYF.

The chain employs TRBV11-1 and TRBJ1-1; no clear D gene. The CDR3 has 14 residues. Trimming took 3 bases from V and 1 from J, leaving 9 bases between them. Germline V gene lookup returns CDR1 SGHAT and CDR2 FQDESV (reference sequence). The CDR3 spells CASSFSQRNTEAFF. The CDR3 bases are TGTGCCAGCAGCTTTTCGCAGAGGAACACTGAAGCTTTCTTT.

Only one count was recorded for this clone. This rearrangement joins TRBV7-9 to TRBJ2-5; tentatively, D is TRBD1 or TRBD2 (5 bases each). Trimming cost V 3 bases and J 4 bases, with 9 bases left between them. Looked up from germline, CDR1 is SEHNR and CDR2 is FQNEAQ (reference sequence). The CDR3 is made up of 13 amino acids. The DNA for the CDR3 is TGTGCCAGCAGCTTTTGGGGGAGAGAGACCCAGTACTTC. This translates into CASSFWGRETQYF.

The V call is TRBV11-1, the J call TRBJ2-7, with TRBD2 matching 10 bases. Per germline, CDR1 SGHAT and CDR2 FQDESV (reference sequence). V shed 6 bases and J 4 bases; nucleotides not matched to a gene: 6. CDR3 size: 14 residues. DNA of the CDR3: TGTGCCAGCAGGAGTTCGACTAGCGGGTACGAGCAGTACTTC. This encodes CASRSSTSGYEQYF.

The J gene is TRBJ1-2, the V gene TRBV9; D is unclear. Germline V gene lookup returns CDR1 SGDLS and CDR2 YYNGEE. V was pared by 2 bases and J by 8 bases, with 13 bases between. CDR3 size: 13 residues. In nucleotides, the CDR3 is TGTGCCAGCAGCGTGGGCACGACCGGGGGCTACACCTTC. It encodes CASSVGTTGGYTF.